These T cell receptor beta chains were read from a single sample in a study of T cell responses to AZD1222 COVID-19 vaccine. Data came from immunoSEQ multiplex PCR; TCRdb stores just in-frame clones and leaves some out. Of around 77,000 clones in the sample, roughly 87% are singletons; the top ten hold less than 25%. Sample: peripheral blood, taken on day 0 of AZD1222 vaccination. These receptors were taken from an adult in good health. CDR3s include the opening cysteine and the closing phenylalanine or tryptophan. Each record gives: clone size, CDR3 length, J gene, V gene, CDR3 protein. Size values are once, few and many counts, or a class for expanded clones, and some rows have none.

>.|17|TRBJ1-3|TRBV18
CASSRGGFLSSGNTIYF
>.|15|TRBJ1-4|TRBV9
CASSEGDGVNEKLFF
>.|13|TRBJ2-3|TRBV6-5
CASSKRGTDTQYF
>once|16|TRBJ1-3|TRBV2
CASTRTQGSVGNTIYF
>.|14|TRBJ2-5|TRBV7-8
CASNKRTDQETQYF
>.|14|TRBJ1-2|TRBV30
CAWSVLHRFYGYTF
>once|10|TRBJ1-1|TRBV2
CASQYTEAFF
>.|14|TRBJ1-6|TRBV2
CASRGTGGGSPLHF
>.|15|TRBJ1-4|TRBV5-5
CASSLVTGANEKLFF
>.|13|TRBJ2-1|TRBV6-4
CASSAGTGVEQFF
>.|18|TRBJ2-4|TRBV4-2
CASSQGNGGGEAKNIQYF
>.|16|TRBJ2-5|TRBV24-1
CATSDWTGWGQETQYF
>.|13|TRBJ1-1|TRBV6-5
CASRAGFYTEAFF
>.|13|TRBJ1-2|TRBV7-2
CASSLDGRYGYTF
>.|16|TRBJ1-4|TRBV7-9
CASSLVAGATNEKLFF
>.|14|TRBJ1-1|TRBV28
CASSLDRGLYEAFF
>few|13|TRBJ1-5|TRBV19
CATQTGNNQPQHF
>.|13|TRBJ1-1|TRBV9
CASSYGSTGEAFF
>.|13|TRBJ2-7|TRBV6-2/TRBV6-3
CASSFLPDYEQYF
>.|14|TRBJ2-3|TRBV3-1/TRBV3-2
CASSQDRTTDTQYF
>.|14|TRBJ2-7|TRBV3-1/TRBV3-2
CASSLRQVSYEQYF
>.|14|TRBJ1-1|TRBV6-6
CASSFRDQGTEAFF
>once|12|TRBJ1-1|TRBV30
CAWSDQGEEAFF
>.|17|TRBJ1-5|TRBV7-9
CASSSGQGGNSNQPQHF
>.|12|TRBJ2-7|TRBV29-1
CSVEGNRYEQYF
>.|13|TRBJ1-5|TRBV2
CASSDMGYQPQHF
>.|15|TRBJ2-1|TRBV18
CASSPQDRVRNEQFF
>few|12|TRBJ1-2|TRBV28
CASQFRGALYTF
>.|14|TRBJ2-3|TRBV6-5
CASSQGGVTDTQYF
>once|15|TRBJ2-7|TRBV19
CASSPRTGNLNEQYF
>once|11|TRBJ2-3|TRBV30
CAWSVGDTQYF
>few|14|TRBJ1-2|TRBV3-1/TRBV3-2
CASSRGQGNYGYTF
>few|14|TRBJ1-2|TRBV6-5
CASSYSKGARGYTF
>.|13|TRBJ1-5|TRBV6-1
CASSEAWLEAQHF
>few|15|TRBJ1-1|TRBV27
CASSPAAGHNTEAFF
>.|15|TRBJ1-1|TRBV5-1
CASSPGFGGGTEAFF
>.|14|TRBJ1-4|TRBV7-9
CASSTGTGSEKLFF
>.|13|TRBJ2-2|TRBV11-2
CASTGTGTGELFF
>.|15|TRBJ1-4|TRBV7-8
CASSTPGTGNEKLFF
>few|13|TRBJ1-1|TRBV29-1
CSVPGGAGTEAFF
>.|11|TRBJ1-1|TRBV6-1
CASSDVTEAFF
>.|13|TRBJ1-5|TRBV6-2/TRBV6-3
CASSLAGRQPQHF
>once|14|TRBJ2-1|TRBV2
CASTPSGVYNEQFF
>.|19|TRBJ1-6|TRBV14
CASSPECLMGPPSDSPLHF
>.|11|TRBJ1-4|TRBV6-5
CASTGVEKLFF
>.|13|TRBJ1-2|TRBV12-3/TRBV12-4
CASSFGGVGGYTF
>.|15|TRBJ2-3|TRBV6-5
CASSRLAGGTDTQYF
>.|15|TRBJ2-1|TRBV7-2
CASSARGGVYNEQFF
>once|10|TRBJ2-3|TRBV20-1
CSAETGLQYF
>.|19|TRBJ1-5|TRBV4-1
CASSQPWEGLAGKDQPQHF
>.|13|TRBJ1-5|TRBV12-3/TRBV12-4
CASSPSRQSPQHF
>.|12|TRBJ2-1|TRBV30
CAWTPTRGAQFF
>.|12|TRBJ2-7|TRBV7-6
CAERVGSLEQYF
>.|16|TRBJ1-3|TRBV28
CASSWGENLNGNTIYF
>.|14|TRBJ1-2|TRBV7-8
CASSLVGRNYGYTF